What follows are 5 T cell receptor beta chains derived from one specimen sequenced in a study of vaccination effects on CD4 cells after COVID-19. Before any sequencing was done, the ViraFEST assay used viral peptide pools to expand antigen-specific CD4+ T cells. Following 10 days of culture, CD4+ T cells were isolated. These receptors' targets are unknown. Sequencing was performed with immunoSEQ multiplex PCR; in TCRdb, only in-frame clones are kept and a portion is missing. The table has 50,000 or so clones, approximately 79% seen once. The specimen comprised CD4+ T cells from PBMCs cultured with HCoV-229E spike peptides, sampled before COVID-19 vaccination. Receptors originate from a human donor who received a COVID-19 vaccine.

The rearrangement uses TRBV19 and TRBJ2-2, with TRBD2 matching 8 bases. The CDR3 is 15 amino acids. Trimming at V came to 7 bases and at J to 0 bases, leaving 4 bases not matched to a gene. CDR1 and CDR2 from the germline V gene are LNHDA and SQIVND (reference sequence). The CDR3 region is CASKRGYPNTGELFF. Here the CDR3 DNA reads TGTGCCAGTAAGCGGGGGTACCCGAACACCGGGGAGCTGTTTTTT.

The V gene is TRBV4-1, the J gene TRBJ2-5, with a tentative D call TRBD1 (6 bases). Germline V CDR1 and CDR2: MGHRA, YSYEKL. CDR3 size: 16 residues. Trimming left V 3 bases short and J 2 bases short, with 16 bases between. CDR3 nucleotide sequence: TGCGCCAGCAGCCATGCCAGGGGTGGTGGGCAAGAGACCCAGTACTTC. Translated, it gives CASSHARGGGQETQYF.

The V and J genes are TRBV19 and TRBJ1-5; perhaps TRBD1 as D (5 bases). The V gene's germline CDR1 is LNHDA and CDR2 SQIVND (reference sequence). The CDR3 consists of 15 residues. V was cut by 0 bases and J by 3 bases, with 9 bases left in between. Here the CDR3 reads CASSIEAGHNQPQHF. Written as DNA, the CDR3 is TGTGCCAGTAGTATAGAGGCAGGGCACAATCAGCCCCAGCATTTT.

The chain uses TRBV6-1 and TRBJ1-5; a possible D gene is TRBD1 (5 bases). The V gene lost 2 bases and the J gene lost 6 bases, with 17 bases spanning the gap. The length of the CDR3 is 16 residues. Germline CDR1 MNHNS, CDR2 SASEGT. CDR3 sequence (DNA): TGTGCCAGCAGTGAAAGTCTTACGGGGGGAGGTCAGCCCCAGCATTTT. Its protein product is CASSESLTGGGQPQHF.

This clone was recorded once. The genes are TRBV2 and TRBJ2-5; D uncertain. This CDR3 region has 11 residues. The germline V and J ends were trimmed by 9 bases and 2 bases, with 7 bases remaining between them. Germline values: CDR1 SNHLY, CDR2 FYNNEI. CDR3 DNA sequence: TGTGCCAGTAGATATCAAGAGACCCAGTACTTC. This sequence encodes CASRYQETQYF.